The present entry profiles one TCR beta chain with its context. Ten or more counts support this clonotype. The antigen it recognizes is unknown. Base qualities are not at hand, and no much larger clone is one base apart. The sample originates from a study of T cell repertoires in cytomegalovirus infection (dated 2019 in TCRdb). General notes on the study: Donor HLA type was relevant to the analysis, because carriage of CMV infection together with the matching HLA type was indicated by public TCR beta signatures. Broad study findings and their caveats: Carriers of CMV infection plus the relevant HLA type were discriminated by the cumulative frequency of public TCR beta family members in the study cohort and in an independent 352-donor cohort. The ex vivo response was dominated by HLA-C-restricted CMV-specific TCR beta clonotypes, which also provided the single most frequent clonotype in two of eight donors.

The data were produced on an Illumina HiSeq 1500. TCRdb reworked the public reads: Q25 trimming with fastp, MiXCR clone assembly, productive beta chains retained. Entries are consolidated by CDR3 protein sequence, retaining the most common genes and DNA. The sample data list 600,000 to 800,000 distinct CDR3 sequences, and 20% to 25% of these were observed just once. The ten largest account for 6.5% to 10% of the sample. The CDR3 numbers 15 residues from cysteine through phenylalanine. Only the CDR3 part of the read is kept: 45 bases, read in frame from the first base. From a lookup of the germline V gene (reference sequence), CDR1 and CDR2 are SEHNR and FQNEAQ. Between the V and J ends, shortened by 1 base and 0 bases respectively, the junction contains 9 bases.

The chain was built from TRBV7-9 and TRBJ1-1; the D gene assignment is ambiguous. Sequencing was done on a sample of CD8+ T cells from PBMCs. The TCR originated in a human donor in good health (CMV status not recorded). Some clones in this sample may be carry-over from other donors' samples. DNA sequence: TGTGCCAGCAGCTTAGTGGCTGGTATGAACACTGAAGCTTTCTTT. Its translation is CASSLVAGMNTEAFF.